This T cell receptor beta chain was found in a study of shared clonotypes between healthy human individuals. The assay was carried out at the deep level. Study processing details: From ImmunoSEQ came sequences covering only the junction and carrying no quality scores, so filtering differed. TCRdb's table, derived via immunoSEQ multiplex PCR, lists solely in-frame clones and lacks some. The V and J calls and clone size were taken over from that table, and D and trimming were inferred from the DNA. The sample lists 2 million to 2.5 million clones, approximately 94% occurring once. Per germline, CDR1 SGHNT and CDR2 YYREEE (reference sequence). The CDR3 has 17 residues. V was cut by 6 bases and J by 10 bases, with 29 bases left in between. Positively selected for CCR7, the CD45RO-negative cells used as naive CD8 cells excluded terminally differentiated effector memory CD45RA+ cells.

Sequencing was carried out using naive CD8+ T cells sorted from blood. The chain carries TRBV5-4 and TRBJ2-1; D is perhaps TRBD1 (6 bases). This TCR was recovered from a young man in good health. CDR3: CASTSTTGSLRGREQFF. DNA of the CDR3: TGTGCCAGCACCTCAACAACAGGGTCCCTTAGGGGGAGAGAGCAGTTCTTC. The whole variable domain, filled in from reference TRBV5-4 and TRBJ2-1, reads ETGVTQSPTHLIKTRGQQVTLRCSSQSGHNTVSWYQQALGQGPQFIFQYYREEENGRGNFPPRFSGLQFPNYSSELNVNALELDDSALYLCASTSTTGSLRGREQFFGPGTRLTVL.